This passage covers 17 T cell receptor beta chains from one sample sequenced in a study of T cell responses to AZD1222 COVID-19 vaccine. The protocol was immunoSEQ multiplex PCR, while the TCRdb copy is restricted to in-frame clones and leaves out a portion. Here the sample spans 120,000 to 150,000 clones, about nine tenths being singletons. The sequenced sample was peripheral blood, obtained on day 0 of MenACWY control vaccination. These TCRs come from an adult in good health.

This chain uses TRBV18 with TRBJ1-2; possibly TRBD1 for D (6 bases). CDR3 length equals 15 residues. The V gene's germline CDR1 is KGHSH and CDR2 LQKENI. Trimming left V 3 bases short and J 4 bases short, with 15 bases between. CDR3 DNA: TGTGCCAGCTCACCTGACCCGGGGGCGCTCTATGGCTACACCTTC. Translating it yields CASSPDPGALYGYTF.

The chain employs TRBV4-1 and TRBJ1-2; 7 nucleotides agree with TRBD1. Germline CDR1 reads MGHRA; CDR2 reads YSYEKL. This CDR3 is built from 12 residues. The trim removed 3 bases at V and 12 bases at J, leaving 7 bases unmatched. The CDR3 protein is CASSQVNRGHTF. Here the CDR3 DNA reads TGCGCCAGCAGCCAGGTTAACAGGGGCCACACCTTC.

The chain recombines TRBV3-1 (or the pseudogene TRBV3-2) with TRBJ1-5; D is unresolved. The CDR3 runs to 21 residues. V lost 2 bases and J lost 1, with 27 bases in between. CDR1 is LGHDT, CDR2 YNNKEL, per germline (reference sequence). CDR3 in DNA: TGTGCCAGCAGCCAACCGCCCTCGGTGCCTTGGTCCCGGTCAAGCAATCAGCCCCAGCATTTT. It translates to CASSQPPSVPWSRSSNQPQHF.

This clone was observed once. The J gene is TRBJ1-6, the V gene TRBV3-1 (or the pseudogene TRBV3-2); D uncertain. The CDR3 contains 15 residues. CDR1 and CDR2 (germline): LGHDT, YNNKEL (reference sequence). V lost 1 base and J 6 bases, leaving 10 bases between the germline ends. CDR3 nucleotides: TGTGCCAGCAGCCAAGTGGTGGCAGCTAATTCACCCCTCCACTTT. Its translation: CASSQVVAANSPLHF.

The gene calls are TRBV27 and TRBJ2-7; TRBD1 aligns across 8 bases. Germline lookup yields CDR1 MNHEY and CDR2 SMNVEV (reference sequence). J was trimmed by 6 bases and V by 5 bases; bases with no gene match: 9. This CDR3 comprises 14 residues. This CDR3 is CASSTGQGPFEQYF. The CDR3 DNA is TGTGCCAGCAGTACCGGACAGGGCCCGTTCGAGCAGTACTTC.

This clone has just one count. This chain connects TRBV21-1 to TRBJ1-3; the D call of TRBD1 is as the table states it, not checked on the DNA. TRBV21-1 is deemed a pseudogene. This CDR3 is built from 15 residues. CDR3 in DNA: TGTGCCGCCCGGGGCGGACAGAACTCTGGAAACACCATATATTTT. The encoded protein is CAARGGQNSGNTIYF.

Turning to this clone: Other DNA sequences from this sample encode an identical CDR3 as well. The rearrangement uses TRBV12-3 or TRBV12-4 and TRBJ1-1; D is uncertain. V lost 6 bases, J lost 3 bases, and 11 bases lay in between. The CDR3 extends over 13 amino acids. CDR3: CASSLRGDTEAFF. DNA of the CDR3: TGTGCCAGCAGCCTCCGCGGAGACACTGAAGCTTTCTTT.

The CDR3 protein is CSASYWEGGEETQYF. DNA of the CDR3: TGCAGTGCTAGTTATTGGGAGGGGGGAGAAGAGACCCAGTACTTC. The chain uses TRBV20-1 and TRBJ2-5, with a weak D call TRBD2 (7 bases). The CDR3 is 15 residues long. Germline V gene data show CDR1 as DFQATT and CDR2 as SNEGSKA (reference sequence). Trimming removed 3 bases from V and 3 bases from J, with 17 bases in between.

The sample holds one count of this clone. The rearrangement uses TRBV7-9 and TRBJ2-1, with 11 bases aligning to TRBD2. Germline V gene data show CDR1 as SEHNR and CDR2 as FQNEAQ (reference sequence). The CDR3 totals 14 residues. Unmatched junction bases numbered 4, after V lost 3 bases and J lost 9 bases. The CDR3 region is CASSLRLAGLEQFF. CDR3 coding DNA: TGTGCCAGCAGCTTGAGACTAGCGGGACTTGAGCAGTTCTTC.

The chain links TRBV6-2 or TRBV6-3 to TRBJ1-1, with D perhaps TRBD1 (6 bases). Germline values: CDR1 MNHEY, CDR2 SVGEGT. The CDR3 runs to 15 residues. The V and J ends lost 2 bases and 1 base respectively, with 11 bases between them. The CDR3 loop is CASSYGGSGNTEAFF. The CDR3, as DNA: TGTGCCAGCAGTTACGGGGGCTCCGGGAACACTGAAGCTTTCTTT.

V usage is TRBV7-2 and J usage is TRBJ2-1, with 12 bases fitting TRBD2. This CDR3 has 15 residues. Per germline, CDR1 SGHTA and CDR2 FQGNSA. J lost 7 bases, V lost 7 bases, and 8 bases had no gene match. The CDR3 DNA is TGTGCCAGCACGGCTAGCGGGGGGGCTTGGAATGAGCAGTTCTTC. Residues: CASTASGGAWNEQFF.

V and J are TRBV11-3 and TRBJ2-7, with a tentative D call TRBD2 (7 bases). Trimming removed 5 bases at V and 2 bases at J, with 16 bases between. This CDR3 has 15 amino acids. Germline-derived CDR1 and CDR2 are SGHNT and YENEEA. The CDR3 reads CASSLGGAITYEQYF. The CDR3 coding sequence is TGTGCCAGCAGCCTTGGGGGGGCAATCACCTACGAGCAGTACTTC.

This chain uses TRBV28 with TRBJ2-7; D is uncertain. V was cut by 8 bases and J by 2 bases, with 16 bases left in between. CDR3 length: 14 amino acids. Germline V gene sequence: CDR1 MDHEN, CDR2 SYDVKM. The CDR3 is CASGSTRNPYEQYF. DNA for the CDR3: TGTGCCAGCGGGTCGACGCGAAATCCCTACGAGCAGTACTTC.

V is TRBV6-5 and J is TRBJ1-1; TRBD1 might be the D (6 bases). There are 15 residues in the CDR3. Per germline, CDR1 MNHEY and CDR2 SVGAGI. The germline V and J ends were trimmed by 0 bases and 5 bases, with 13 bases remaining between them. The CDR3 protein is CASSYSIGGGTEAFF. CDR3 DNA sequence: TGTGCCAGCAGTTACTCGATAGGAGGGGGGACTGAAGCTTTCTTT.

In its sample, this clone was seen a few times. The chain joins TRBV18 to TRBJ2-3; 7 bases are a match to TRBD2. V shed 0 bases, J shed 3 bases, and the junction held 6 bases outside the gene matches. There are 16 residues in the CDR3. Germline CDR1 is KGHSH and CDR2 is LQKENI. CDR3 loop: CASSPPTSGTTDTQYF. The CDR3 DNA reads TGTGCCAGCTCACCACCGACCAGCGGGACTACAGATACGCAGTATTTT.

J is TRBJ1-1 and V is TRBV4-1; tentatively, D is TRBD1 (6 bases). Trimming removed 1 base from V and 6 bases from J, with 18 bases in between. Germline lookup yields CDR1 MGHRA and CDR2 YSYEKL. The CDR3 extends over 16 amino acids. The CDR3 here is CASSQAPPRGGPEAFF. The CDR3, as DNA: TGCGCCAGCAGCCAAGCACCCCCGCGAGGGGGGCCTGAAGCTTTCTTT.

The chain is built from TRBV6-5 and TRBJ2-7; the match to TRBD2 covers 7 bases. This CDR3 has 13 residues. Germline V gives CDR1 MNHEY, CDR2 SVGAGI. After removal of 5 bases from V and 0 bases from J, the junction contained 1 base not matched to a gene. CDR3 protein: CASSTSVSYEQYF. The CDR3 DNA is TGTGCCAGCAGTACTAGCGTCTCCTACGAGCAGTACTTC.